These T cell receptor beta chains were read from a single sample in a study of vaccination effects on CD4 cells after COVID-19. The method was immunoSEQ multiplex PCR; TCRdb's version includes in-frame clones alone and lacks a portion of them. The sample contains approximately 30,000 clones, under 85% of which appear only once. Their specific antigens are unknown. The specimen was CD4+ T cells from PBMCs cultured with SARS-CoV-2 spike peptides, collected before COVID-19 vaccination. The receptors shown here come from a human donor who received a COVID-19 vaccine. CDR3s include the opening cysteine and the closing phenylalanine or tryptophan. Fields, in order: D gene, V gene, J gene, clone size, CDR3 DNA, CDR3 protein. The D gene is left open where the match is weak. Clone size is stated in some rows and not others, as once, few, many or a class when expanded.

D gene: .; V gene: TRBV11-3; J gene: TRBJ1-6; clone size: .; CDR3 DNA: TGTGCCAGCAGCTTAGATTTCCAAGGATCAGCAGGGACCAATTCACCCCTCCACTTT; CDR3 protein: CASSLDFQGSAGTNSPLHF
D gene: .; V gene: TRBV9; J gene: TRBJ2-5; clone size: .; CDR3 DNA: TGTGCCAGCAGCCCCCAGGGAGCGAGAGAAGAGACCCAGTACTTC; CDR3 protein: CASSPQGAREETQYF
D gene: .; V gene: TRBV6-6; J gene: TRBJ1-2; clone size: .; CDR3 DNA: TGTGCCAGCAGTTACTCGGGGGGTCTTAATGGCTACACCTTC; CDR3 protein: CASSYSGGLNGYTF
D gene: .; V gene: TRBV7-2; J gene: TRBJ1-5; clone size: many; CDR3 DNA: TGTGCCAGCAGCTTAGGAGTGAATCAGCCCCAGCATTTT; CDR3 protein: CASSLGVNQPQHF
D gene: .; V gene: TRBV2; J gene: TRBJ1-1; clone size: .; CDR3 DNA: TGTGCCAGCAGTAGTGGACGGACAAACACTGAAGCTTTCTTT; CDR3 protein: CASSSGRTNTEAFF
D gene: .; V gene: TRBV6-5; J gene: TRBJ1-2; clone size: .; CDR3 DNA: TGTGCCAGCAGTTACTCGAGACTCCTCAACTATGGCTACACCTTC; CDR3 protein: CASSYSRLLNYGYTF
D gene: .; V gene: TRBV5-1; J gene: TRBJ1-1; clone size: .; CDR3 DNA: TGCGCCAGCAGCTTGGAGGCAGGGATCGGAGCTTTCTTT; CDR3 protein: CASSLEAGIGAFF
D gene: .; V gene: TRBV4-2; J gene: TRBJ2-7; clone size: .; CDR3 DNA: TGTGCCAGCAGCCAAGATCCGGCAGAGGAGCAGTACTTC; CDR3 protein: CASSQDPAEEQYF
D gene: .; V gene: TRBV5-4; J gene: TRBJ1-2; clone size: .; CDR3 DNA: TGTGCCAGCAGCTTGGCTGGGAACTATGGCTACACCTTC; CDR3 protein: CASSLAGNYGYTF
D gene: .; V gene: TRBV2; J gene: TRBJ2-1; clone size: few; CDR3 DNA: TGTGCCAGCAGTCTACAGGGATACAATGAGCAGTTCTTC; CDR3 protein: CASSLQGYNEQFF
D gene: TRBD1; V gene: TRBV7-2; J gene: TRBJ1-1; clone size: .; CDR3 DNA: TGTGCCAGCAGCTTAAGAGACAGGGGGCGGATCACTGAAGCTTTCTTT; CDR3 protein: CASSLRDRGRITEAFF